One TCR beta chain is described in this entry. The source of the sample is a study of shared T cell receptors in the human thymus. TCRdb's copy holds only in-frame clones and misses some; the assay was immunoSEQ multiplex PCR. The table records about 730,000 clones, 80% to 90% of them present only once. V was shortened by 5 bases and J by 0 bases, with 14 bases between the two germline ends. The germline V gene has CDR1 SGHAT and CDR2 FQNNGV. This CDR3 region has 17 residues. The sample was also reused in another study, on human thymus T cells. This second study notes: Thymus was obtained from resections taken during corrective heart surgery. What appeared biased in thymic and blood repertoires was the usage of V and J genes. Among unrelated individuals, related research reported thymic repertoires that overlapped highly.

The clonotype comes from a girl less than two years old with a congenital heart defect. Sequencing was done on a sample of thymocytes. The chain recombines TRBV11-2 with TRBJ1-6; possibly TRBD1 for D (6 bases). CDR3 residues: CASSLSGDSSYNSPLHF. The DNA of the CDR3 is TGTGCCAGCAGCCTATCAGGGGATAGCTCCTATAATTCACCCCTCCACTTT.